One sample yielded the 20 T cell receptor beta chains listed below, sequenced in a study of shared clonotypes between healthy human individuals (dated by TCRdb to 2018 to 2021). The library came from the immunoSEQ multiplex PCR assay. TCRdb's version of the immuneACCESS table is confined to in-frame rearrangements and falls short of the full clone set. An unresolved V gene accounts for under half of the shortfall where checked; the remainder is of unknown origin. Present in this sample are around 450,000 clones, around 79% of which were seen just once. Of the sample, roughly 13% falls within the top ten clones. The sample was PBMCs. The source of these receptors is a woman aged 40 to 50 in good health. Some clones in this sample may be carry-over from other donors' samples.

This clone was seen just once. V usage is TRBV4-3 and J usage is TRBJ1-2, with TRBD1 as a possible D gene (5 bases). Germline loops: CDR1 LGHNA, CDR2 YSLEER. V was cut by 5 bases and J by 2 bases, with 9 bases left in between. The CDR3 is 13 amino acids. In DNA form, the CDR3 reads TGCGCCAGCAGCTCGGGACGGAACTATGGCTACACCTTC. This sequence encodes CASSSGRNYGYTF.

V gene TRBV5-4 combines with J gene TRBJ1-4, with 12 bases fitting TRBD1. CDR1 is SGHNT, CDR2 YYREEE, per germline (reference sequence). Trimming cost V 3 bases and J 7 bases; bases outside gene matches: 4. The CDR3 runs to 15 residues. The CDR3 DNA is TGTGCCAGCAGCTATAGGGACAGGGGGCTTGAAAAACTGTTTTTT. Amino acid sequence: CASSYRDRGLEKLFF.

The chain employs TRBV19 and TRBJ1-4; maybe TRBD1 (5 bases). Germline CDR1 reads LNHDA; CDR2 reads SQIVND (reference sequence). The length of the CDR3 is 13 residues. The V end was cut by 1 base, the J end by 8 bases, with 8 bases between. CDR3 region: CASSIVWGEKLFF. In DNA form, the CDR3 reads TGTGCCAGTAGTATAGTGTGGGGCGAAAAACTGTTTTTT.

The chain uses TRBV29-1 and TRBJ2-2, with TRBD2 matching 13 bases. Germline-derived CDR1 and CDR2 are SQVTM and ANQGSEA. After removal of 6 bases from V and 3 bases from J, the junction contained 7 bases not matched to a gene. The CDR3 has 16 residues. The CDR3 loop reads CSVQLAGGPYTGELFF. CDR3 bases: TGCAGCGTGCAACTAGCGGGAGGGCCGTACACCGGGGAGCTGTTTTTT.

This clone was counted many times. The identical CDR3 is also encoded by other nucleotide sequences in the sample. The chain joins TRBV7-2 to TRBJ2-2, with a possible D match to TRBD1 (6 bases). The CDR3 loop spans 15 amino acids. Germline V lookup: CDR1 SGHTA, CDR2 FQGNSA. V was trimmed by 3 bases and J by 1 base, leaving 9 bases between them. The CDR3 DNA sequence: TGTGCCAGCAGCTTGGGACAATTGAACACCGGGGAGCTGTTTTTT. Encoded protein: CASSLGQLNTGELFF.

The rearrangement uses TRBV5-1 and TRBJ2-2, with TRBD2 matching 7 bases. Trimming took 3 bases from V and 5 from J; bases not matched to a gene: 7. CDR3 size: 15 residues. Germline V gene data show CDR1 as SGHRS and CDR2 as YFSETQ. This CDR3 is CASSYGLAVTGELFF. DNA of the CDR3: TGCGCCAGCAGCTACGGCCTAGCGGTAACCGGGGAGCTGTTTTTT.

The chain has TRBV11-2 and TRBJ2-2; possibly TRBD2 for D (5 bases). CDR3 length: 15 amino acids. Germline loops: CDR1 SGHAT, CDR2 FQNNGV. V was cut by 7 bases and J by 5 bases, with 17 bases left in between. In DNA form, the CDR3 reads TGTGCCAGCACACGGCGGGCAGGAAGAACCGGGGAGCTGTTTTTT. This translates into CASTRRAGRTGELFF.

The chain carries TRBV7-2 and TRBJ1-1; D is unclear. The CDR3 extends over 13 amino acids. Germline V CDR1 and CDR2: SGHTA, FQGNSA. The ends were cut back, 5 bases at V and 7 bases at J, with 14 bases in the middle. CDR3 sequence (DNA): TGTGCCAGCAGCCCGGGCCACTCCCTTGAAGCTTTCTTT. The encoded protein is CASSPGHSLEAFF.

On this clone: The sample contains more than one DNA sequence encoding this CDR3. The chain links TRBV29-1 to TRBJ2-6, with D uncertain. Between the trimmed V and J ends, which lost 4 bases and 1 base, there was a span of 5 bases. This CDR3 is built from 13 residues. From germline, CDR1 is SQVTM and CDR2 ANQGSEA. The CDR3 nucleotides read TGCAGCGTTGCCTCATCTGGGGCCAACGTCCTGACTTTC. As protein: CSVASSGANVLTF.

This chain links TRBV6-6 with TRBJ1-3; unclear D gene. Deletions cut 8 bases from V and 3 bases from J, with 14 bases between. Germline loops: CDR1 MNHNY, CDR2 SVGAGI (reference sequence). This CDR3 is built from 14 residues. The CDR3 here is CASPKGRIGNTIYF. In nucleotides, the CDR3 is TGTGCCAGCCCCAAAGGGAGAATTGGAAACACCATATATTTT.

The V call is TRBV28, the J call TRBJ1-4; possibly TRBD1 for D (5 bases). CDR3 length: 13 residues. Germline V gives CDR1 MDHEN, CDR2 SYDVKM. Trimming cost V 2 bases and J 6 bases, with 7 bases left between them. The CDR3 coding sequence is TGTGCCAGCAGTTTACTGACAGATGAAAAACTGTTTTTT. This gives the protein CASSLLTDEKLFF.

This clone was picked up one time. The genes are TRBV30 and TRBJ2-2; D is undetermined. Germline-derived CDR1 and CDR2 are GTSNPN and SVGIG (reference sequence). CDR3 length: 13 residues. V lost 1 base, J lost 5 bases, and 8 bases lay in between. Here the CDR3 DNA reads TGTGCCTGGAGTGAATGGGGTACCGGGGAGCTGTTTTTT. Translation gives CAWSEWGTGELFF.

Details on this clone: The sample contains more than one DNA sequence encoding this CDR3. This chain joins TRBV6-5 and TRBJ2-3; D is tentatively TRBD1 or TRBD2 (5 bases each). The germline V gene encodes CDR1 MNHEY and CDR2 SVGAGI. V lost 6 bases, J lost 6 bases, and 10 bases lay in between. CDR3 size: 12 residues. The CDR3 sequence is CASRQGTDTQYF. As DNA, the CDR3 is TGTGCCAGCAGACAAGGGACGGATACGCAGTATTTT.

The chain links TRBV5-1 to TRBJ2-7; possibly TRBD2 for D (6 bases). The V gene's germline CDR1 is SGHRS and CDR2 YFSETQ. There are 17 residues in the CDR3. V lost 0 bases to trimming and J lost 4 bases, with 20 bases between them. CDR3 loop: CASSLVGSGQIKYEQYF. CDR3 nucleotides: TGCGCCAGCAGCTTGGTTGGTAGCGGCCAGATTAAATACGAGCAGTACTTC.

The chain uses TRBV4-1 and TRBJ1-1; 7 bases are shared with TRBD1. There are 11 residues in the CDR3. V shed 8 bases, J shed 8 bases, and the junction held 5 bases outside the gene matches. CDR1 is MGHRA, CDR2 YSYEKL, per germline. The DNA for the CDR3 is TGCGCCAGCGGGAGGGGGCAGGAAGCTTTCTTT. Translating it yields CASGRGQEAFF.

The chain employs TRBV11-1 and TRBJ2-7, with no clear D. The V end was cut by 2 bases, the J end by 6 bases, with 11 bases between. The CDR3 spans 13 residues. Germline loops: CDR1 SGHAT, CDR2 FQDESV (reference sequence). Here the CDR3 reads CASSLLPGGEQYF. CDR3 DNA: TGTGCCAGCAGCTTACTCCCAGGCGGCGAGCAGTACTTC. The variable domain in full, with the rest retrieved from reference TRBV11-1 and TRBJ2-7, is EAEVAQSPRYKITEKSQAVAFWCDPISGHATLYWYRQILGQGPELLVQFQDESVVDDSQLPKDRFSAERLKGVDSTLKIQPAELGDSAMYLCASSLLPGGEQYFGPGTRLTVT.

The rearrangement uses TRBV18 and TRBJ1-4; 10 bases are shared with TRBD1. The CDR3 extends over 18 amino acids. Germline values: CDR1 KGHSH, CDR2 LQKENI. V was clipped by 4 bases and J by 7 bases; unmatched bases: 15. The CDR3 is CASSLGTGAKGEGEKLFF. In DNA form, the CDR3 reads TGTGCCAGCTCACTCGGGACAGGGGCCAAAGGGGAAGGTGAAAAACTGTTTTTT.

The chain employs TRBV27 and TRBJ2-1; TRBD2 agrees at 12 bases. Per the germline V gene, CDR1 is MNHEY and CDR2 is SMNVEV (reference sequence). This CDR3 spans 17 amino acids. Trimming removed 6 bases from V and 4 bases from J; junction bases left unmatched: 10. The CDR3 reads CASSRRLAGAVYNEQFF. The CDR3 nucleotides read TGTGCCAGCAGCCGCCGACTAGCGGGAGCTGTTTACAATGAGCAGTTCTTC.

Only one count was recorded for this clone. The rearrangement uses TRBV4-3 and TRBJ2-1; 15 bases align to TRBD2. The CDR3 extends over 17 amino acids. V was pared by 3 bases and J by 6 bases, with 6 bases of the junction left unmatched. CDR1 and CDR2 (germline): LGHNA, YSLEER. This CDR3 reads CASSHPGLAGGGNEQFF. The CDR3 bases are TGCGCCAGCAGCCACCCGGGACTAGCGGGAGGTGGCAATGAGCAGTTCTTC.

The sample holds a few counts of this clone. This sequence joins TRBV30 and TRBJ2-3; possibly TRBD1 or TRBD2 for D (5 bases each). V lost 0 bases, J lost 3 bases, and 10 bases lay in between. Germline CDR1 reads GTSNPN; CDR2 reads SVGIG (reference sequence). The CDR3 is 14 amino acids. Written as DNA, the CDR3 is TGTGCCTGGAGTGTAGCATGGGGGACAGATACGCAGTATTTT. Its protein product is CAWSVAWGTDTQYF.